This TCR beta chain emerged from a study of blood T cell repertoires in COVID-19. In the study overall: From the United States, Italy and Spain came samples of acute and convalescent COVID-19. PBMCs, B-cell-depleted T cells, or T cells were the source of the cDNA or gDNA that made up the material.

In the original processing: Researchers report that nucleated cell counts were estimated from reference gene primer amplification. Using immunoSEQ multiplex PCR, the repertoire was profiled, and TCRdb retains in-frame clones only, with some absent. V and J calls plus clone size are reproduced from that table; the DNA served to infer D and trimming. Of 200,000 to 250,000 clones listed, around 82% are singletons. The CDR3 runs to 14 residues. CDR1 and CDR2 (germline): SGHRS, YFSETQ. J was trimmed by 1 base and V by 6 bases; bases with no gene match: 7. The chain employs TRBV5-1 and TRBJ2-7, with 7 bases that match TRBD2. This sequence originates from an elderly woman with active or convalescent COVID-19. Sequencing was carried out using peripheral blood. The CDR3 region is CASNSGEVSYEQYF. The CDR3 nucleotides are TGCGCCAGCAACAGCGGGGAGGTTTCCTACGAGCAGTACTTC.